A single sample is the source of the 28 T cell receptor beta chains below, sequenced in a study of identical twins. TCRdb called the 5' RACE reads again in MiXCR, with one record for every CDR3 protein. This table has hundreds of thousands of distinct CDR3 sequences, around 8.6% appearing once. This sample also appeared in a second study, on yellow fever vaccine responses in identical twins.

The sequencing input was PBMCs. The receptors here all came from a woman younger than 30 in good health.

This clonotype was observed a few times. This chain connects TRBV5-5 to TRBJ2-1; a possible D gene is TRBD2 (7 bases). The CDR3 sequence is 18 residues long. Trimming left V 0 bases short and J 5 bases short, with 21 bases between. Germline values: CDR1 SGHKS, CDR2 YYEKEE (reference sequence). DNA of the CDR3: TGTGCCAGCAGCTTGGCCGTTCGGGGGGCAGGTACCCACAATGAGCAGTTCTTC. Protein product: CASSLAVRGAGTHNEQFF.

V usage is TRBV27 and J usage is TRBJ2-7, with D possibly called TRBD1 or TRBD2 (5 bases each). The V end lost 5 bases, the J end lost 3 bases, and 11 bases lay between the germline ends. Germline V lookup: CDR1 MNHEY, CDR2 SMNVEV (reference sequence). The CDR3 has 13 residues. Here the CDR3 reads CASSGTVGYEQYF. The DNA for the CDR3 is TGTGCCAGCAGTGGGACGGTGGGCTACGAGCAGTACTTC.

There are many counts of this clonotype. The CDR3 protein is CASSLSLAGREDTQYF. The DNA of the CDR3 is TGTGCCAGCAGTTTATCTTTAGCGGGGAGAGAAGATACGCAGTATTTT. The J gene is TRBJ2-3, the V gene TRBV27; the match to TRBD2 covers 8 bases. The germline CDR1 and CDR2 sequences are MNHEY and SMNVEV (reference sequence). The ends lost 0 bases at V and 5 bases at J; junction bases unmatched: 7. This CDR3 region has 16 residues.

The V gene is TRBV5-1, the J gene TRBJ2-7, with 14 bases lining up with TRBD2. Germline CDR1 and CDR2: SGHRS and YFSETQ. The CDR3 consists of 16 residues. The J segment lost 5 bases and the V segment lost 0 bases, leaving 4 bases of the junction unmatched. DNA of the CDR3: TGCGCCAGCAGCTTGGGGGGACTAGCGGGAGTAGACGAGCAGTACTTC. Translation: CASSLGGLAGVDEQYF. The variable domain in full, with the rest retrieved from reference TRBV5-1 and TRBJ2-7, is KAGVTQTPRYLIKTRGQQVTLSCSPISGHRSVSWYQQTPGQGLQFLFEYFSETQRNKGNFPGRFSGRQFSNSRSEMNVSTLELGDSALYLCASSLGGLAGVDEQYFGPGTRLTVT.

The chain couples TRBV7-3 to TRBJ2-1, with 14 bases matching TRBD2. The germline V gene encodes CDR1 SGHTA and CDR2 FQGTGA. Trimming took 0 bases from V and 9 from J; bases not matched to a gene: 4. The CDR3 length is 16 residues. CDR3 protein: CASSLTTSGGASEQFF. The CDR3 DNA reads TGTGCCAGCAGCTTAACGACTAGCGGGGGGGCCAGTGAGCAGTTCTTC.

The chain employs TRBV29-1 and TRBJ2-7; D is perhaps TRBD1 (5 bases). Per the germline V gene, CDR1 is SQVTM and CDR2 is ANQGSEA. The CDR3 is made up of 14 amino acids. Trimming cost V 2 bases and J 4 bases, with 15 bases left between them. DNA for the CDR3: TGCAGCGTTGAAACTTCGGCAGGGCAATACGAGCAGTACTTC. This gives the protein CSVETSAGQYEQYF.

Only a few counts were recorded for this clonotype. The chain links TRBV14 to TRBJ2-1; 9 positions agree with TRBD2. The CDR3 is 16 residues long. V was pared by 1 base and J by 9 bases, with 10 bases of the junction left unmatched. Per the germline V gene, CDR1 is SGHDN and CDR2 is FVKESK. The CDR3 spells CASSQGGTSYGIEQFF. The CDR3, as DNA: TGTGCCAGCAGCCAAGGTGGGACTAGCTATGGTATTGAGCAGTTCTTC.

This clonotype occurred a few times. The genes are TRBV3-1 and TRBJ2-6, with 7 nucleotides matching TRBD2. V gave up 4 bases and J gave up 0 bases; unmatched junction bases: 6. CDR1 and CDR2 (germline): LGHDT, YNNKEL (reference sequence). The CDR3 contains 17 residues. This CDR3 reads CASSRAGSLSGANVLTF. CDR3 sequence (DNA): TGTGCCAGCAGCCGAGCGGGGTCCCTCTCTGGGGCCAACGTCCTGACTTTC.

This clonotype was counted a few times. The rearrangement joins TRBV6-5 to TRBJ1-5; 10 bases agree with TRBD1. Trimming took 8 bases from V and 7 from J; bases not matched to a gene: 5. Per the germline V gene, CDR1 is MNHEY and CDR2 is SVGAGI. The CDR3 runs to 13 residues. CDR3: CASLRTGGQPQHF. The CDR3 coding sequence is TGTGCCAGCTTACGGACAGGGGGACAGCCCCAGCATTTT.

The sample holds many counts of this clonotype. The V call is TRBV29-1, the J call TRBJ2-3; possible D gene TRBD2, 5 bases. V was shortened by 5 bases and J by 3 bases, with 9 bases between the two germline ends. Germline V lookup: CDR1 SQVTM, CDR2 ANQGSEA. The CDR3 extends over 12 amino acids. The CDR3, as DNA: TGCAGCGTTCTCCCGGGGACAGATACGCAGTATTTT. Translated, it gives CSVLPGTDTQYF.

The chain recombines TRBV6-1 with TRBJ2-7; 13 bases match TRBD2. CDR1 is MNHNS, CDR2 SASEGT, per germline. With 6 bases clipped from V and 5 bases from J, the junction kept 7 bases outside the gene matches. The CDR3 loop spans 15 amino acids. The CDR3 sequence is CASSRAGLAGDEQYF. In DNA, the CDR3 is TGTGCCAGCAGCCGCGCCGGACTAGCGGGAGACGAGCAGTACTTC.

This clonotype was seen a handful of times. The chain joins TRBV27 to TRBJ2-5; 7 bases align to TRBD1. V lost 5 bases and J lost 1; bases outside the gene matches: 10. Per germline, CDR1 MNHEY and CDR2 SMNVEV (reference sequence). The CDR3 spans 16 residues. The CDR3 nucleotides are TGTGCCAGCAGTAGAAGCCACGACAGGGTCCAAGAGACCCAGTACTTC. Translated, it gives CASSRSHDRVQETQYF.

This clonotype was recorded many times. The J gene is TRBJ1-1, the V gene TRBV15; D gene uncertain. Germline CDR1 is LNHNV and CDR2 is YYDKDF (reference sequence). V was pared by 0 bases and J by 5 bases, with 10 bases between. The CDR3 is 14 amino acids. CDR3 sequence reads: CATSRDLGGTEAFF. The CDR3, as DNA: TGTGCCACCAGCAGAGATCTGGGAGGAACTGAAGCTTTCTTT.

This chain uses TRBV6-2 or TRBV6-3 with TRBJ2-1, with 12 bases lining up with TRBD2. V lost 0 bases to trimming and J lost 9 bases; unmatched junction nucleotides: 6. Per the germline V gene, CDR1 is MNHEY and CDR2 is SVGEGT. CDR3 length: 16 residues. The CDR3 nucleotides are TGTGCCAGCAGTTACTCGGCTAGCGGGAGGGCCATTGAGCAGTTCTTC. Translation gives CASSYSASGRAIEQFF.

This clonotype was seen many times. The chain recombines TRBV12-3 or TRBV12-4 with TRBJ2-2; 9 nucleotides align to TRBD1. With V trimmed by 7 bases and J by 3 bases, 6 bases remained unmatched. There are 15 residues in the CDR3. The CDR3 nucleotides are TGTGCCAGCACCCGCCGGGACAGGGACACCGGGGAGCTGTTTTTT. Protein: CASTRRDRDTGELFF.

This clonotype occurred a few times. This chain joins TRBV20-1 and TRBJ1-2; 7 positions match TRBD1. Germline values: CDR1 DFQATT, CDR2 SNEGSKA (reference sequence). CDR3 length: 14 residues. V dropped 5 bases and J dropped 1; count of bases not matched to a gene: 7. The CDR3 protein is CSACKAGGNYGYTF. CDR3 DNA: TGCAGTGCTTGCAAGGCAGGGGGTAACTATGGCTACACCTTC.

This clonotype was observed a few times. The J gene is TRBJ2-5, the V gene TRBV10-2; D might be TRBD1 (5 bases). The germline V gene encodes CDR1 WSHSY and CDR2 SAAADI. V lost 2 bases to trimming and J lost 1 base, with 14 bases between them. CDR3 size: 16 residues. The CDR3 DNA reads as TGCGCCAGCAGTGAGCCTGGTCGACAGCTCCAAGAGACCCAGTACTTC. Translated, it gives CASSEPGRQLQETQYF.

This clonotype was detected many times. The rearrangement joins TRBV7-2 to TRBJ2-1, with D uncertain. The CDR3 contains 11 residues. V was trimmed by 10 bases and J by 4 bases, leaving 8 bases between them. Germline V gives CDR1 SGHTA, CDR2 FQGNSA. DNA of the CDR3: TGTGCCACCCAGGTGTACAATGAGCAGTTCTTC. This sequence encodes CATQVYNEQFF.

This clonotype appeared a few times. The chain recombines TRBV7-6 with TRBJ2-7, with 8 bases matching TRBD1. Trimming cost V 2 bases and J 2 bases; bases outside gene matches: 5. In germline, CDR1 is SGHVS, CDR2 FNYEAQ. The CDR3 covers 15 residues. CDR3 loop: CASSLPDREPYEQYF. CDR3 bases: TGTGCCAGCAGCTTACCGGACAGGGAACCCTACGAGCAGTACTTC. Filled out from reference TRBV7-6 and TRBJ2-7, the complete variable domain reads GAGVSQSPRYKVTKRGQDVALRCDPISGHVSLYWYRQALGQGPEFLTYFNYEAQQDKSGLPNDRFSAERPEGSISTLTIQRTEQRDSAMYRCASSLPDREPYEQYFGPGTRLTVT.

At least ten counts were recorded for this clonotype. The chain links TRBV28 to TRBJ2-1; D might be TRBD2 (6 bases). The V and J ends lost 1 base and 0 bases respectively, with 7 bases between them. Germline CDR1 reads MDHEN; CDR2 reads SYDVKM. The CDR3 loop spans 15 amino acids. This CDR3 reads CASSLSGLSYNEQFF. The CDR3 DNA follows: TGTGCCAGCAGTTTATCGGGACTCTCCTACAATGAGCAGTTCTTC. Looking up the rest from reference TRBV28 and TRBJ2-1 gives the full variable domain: DVKVTQSSRYLVKRTGEKVFLECVQDMDHENMFWYRQDPGLGLRLIYFSYDVKMKEKGDIPEGYSVSREKKERFSLILESASTNQTSMYLCASSLSGLSYNEQFFGPGTRLTVL.

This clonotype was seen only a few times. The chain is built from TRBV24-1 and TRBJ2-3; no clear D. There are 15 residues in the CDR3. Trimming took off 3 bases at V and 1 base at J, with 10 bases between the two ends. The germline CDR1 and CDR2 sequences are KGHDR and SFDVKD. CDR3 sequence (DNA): TGTGCCACCAGTGATCTGGGTTTCGGCACAGATACGCAGTATTTT. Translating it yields CATSDLGFGTDTQYF.

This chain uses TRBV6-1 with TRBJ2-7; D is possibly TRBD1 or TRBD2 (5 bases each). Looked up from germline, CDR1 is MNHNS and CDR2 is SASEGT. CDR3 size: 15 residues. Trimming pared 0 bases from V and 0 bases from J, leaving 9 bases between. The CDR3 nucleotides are TGTGCCAGCAGTGAAGCGCACGGGGCCTCCTACGAGCAGTACTTC. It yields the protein CASSEAHGASYEQYF.

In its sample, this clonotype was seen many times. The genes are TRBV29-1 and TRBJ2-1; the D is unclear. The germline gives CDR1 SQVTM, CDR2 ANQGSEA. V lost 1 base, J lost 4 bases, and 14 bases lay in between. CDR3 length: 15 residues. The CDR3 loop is CSVEVRQFLYNEQFF. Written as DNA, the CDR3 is TGCAGCGTTGAAGTAAGGCAGTTTCTATACAATGAGCAGTTCTTC.

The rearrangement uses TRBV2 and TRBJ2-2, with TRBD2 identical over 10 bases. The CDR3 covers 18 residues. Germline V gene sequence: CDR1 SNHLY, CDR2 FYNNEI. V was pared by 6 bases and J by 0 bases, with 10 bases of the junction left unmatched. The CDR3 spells CASRTGTSDCANTGELFF. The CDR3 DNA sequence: TGTGCCAGCAGGACCGGGACTAGCGATTGCGCGAACACCGGGGAGCTGTTTTTT. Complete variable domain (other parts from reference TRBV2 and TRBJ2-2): EPEVTQTPSHQVTQMGQEVILRCVPISNHLYFYWYRQILGQKVEFLVSFYNNEISEKSEIFDDQFSVERPDGSNFTLKIRSTKLEDSAMYFCASRTGTSDCANTGELFFGEGSRLTVL.

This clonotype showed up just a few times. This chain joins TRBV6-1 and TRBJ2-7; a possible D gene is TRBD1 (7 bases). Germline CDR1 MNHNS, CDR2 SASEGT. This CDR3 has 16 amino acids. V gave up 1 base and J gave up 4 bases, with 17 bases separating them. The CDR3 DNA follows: TGTGCCAGCAGTGAAGTCTCTGGAGGGGGCGGTTACGAGCAGTACTTC. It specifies CASSEVSGGGGYEQYF.

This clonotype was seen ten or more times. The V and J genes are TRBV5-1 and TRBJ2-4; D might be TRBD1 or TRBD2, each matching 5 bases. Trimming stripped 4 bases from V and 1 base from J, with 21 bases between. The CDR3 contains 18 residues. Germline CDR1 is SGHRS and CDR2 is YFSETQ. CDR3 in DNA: TGCGCCAGCAGCGACTATCTTGGGGCCTTTGAGGCCAAAAACATTCAGTACTTC. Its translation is CASSDYLGAFEAKNIQYF.

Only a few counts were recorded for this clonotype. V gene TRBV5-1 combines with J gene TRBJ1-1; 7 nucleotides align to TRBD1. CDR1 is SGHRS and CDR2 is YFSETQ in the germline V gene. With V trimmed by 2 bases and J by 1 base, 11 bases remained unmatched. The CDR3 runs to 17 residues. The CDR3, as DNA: TGCGCCAGCAGCTTTCAAACAAGGACAGGCACGAACACTGAAGCTTTCTTT. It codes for CASSFQTRTGTNTEAFF.

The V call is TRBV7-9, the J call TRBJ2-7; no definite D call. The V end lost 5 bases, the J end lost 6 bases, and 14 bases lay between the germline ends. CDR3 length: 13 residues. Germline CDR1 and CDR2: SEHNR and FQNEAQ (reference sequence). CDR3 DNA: TGTGCCAGCAGCCTCAGCCAGACTCCCGAGCAGTACTTC. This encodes CASSLSQTPEQYF.